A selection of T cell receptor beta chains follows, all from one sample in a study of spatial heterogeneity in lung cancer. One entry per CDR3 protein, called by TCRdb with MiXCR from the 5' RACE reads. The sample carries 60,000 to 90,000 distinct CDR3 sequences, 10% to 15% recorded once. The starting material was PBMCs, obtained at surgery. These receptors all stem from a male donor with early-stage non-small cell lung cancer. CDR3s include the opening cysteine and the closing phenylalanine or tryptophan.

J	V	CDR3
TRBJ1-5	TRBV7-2	CASSLAGIGNQPQHF
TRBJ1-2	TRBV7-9	CASSLGLPGTAYGYTF
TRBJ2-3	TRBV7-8	CASSPVRGRLAGGDTQYF
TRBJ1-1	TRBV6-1	CASRNTPGVGQGAAEAFF
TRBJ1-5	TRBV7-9	CASSLSGGGHQPQHF
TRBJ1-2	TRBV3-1	CASSQDQDGYGYTF
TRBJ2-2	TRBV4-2	CASGFGASTGELFF
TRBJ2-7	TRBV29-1	CSVGLSANVDSEQYF
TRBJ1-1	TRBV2	CASSRGPNTEAFF
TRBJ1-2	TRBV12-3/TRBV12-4	CASSTRDRGKSTF
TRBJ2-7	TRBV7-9	CASSFSGKAEQYF
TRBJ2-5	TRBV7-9	CASSLGSGYGEETQYF
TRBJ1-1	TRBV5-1	CASSFGENTEAFF
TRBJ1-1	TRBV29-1	CSARVGEAFF
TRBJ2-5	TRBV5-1	CASSLASGTQYF
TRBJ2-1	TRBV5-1	CASSPSTVESEQFF
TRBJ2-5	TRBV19	CATAKLTSGEETQYF
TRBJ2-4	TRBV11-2	CASSSGTGDLGIQYF
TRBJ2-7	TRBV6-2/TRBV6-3	CASSYPTYEQYF
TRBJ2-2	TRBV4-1	CASSQPRGTSGKVGGELFF
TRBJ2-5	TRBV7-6	CASSLRGGPQETQYF
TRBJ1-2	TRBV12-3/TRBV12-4	CASRPGTGSLFGLSGYTF
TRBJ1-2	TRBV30	CAWSVQGRGYGYTF
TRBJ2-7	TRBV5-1	CASSPGLAGVYEQYF
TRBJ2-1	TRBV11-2	CASSPRLATSNEQFF
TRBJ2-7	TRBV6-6	CASSPGTGYEQYF
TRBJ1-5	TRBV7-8	CASSLGAIYSNQPQHF
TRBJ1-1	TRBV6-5	CASSLFPGQGVAFF
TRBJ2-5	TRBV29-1	CSVEDPWGLGLETQYF
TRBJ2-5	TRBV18	CASSPVEETQYF
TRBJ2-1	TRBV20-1	CSASTSSLYNEQFF
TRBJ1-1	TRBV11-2	CASSPRGTEEAFF
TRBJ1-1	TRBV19	CASIATGGWDTEAFF
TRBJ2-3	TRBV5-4	CASRASPSTDTQYF
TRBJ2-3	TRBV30	CAWDRGPTDTQYF
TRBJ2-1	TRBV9	CASSVDPNYNEQFF
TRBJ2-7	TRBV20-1	CSAGYQGEQYF
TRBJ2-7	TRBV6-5	CASSYGYRSYEQYF
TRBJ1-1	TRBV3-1	CASSKRTENTEAFF
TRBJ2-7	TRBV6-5	CASSRRGEQYF
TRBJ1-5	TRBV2	CASSPTGDSNQPQHF
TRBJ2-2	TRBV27	CASSLGLGELFF
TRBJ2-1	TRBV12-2	CASRSTGGGTGEQFF
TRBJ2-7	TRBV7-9	CASSPDGYEQYF
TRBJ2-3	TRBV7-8	CASSLDPGTSGIGTDTQYF
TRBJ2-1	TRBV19	CASSLSSSSYNEQFF
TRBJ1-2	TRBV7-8	CASSLTTGTNYGYTF
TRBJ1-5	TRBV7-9	CASSFGGFNQPQHF
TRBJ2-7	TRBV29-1	CSVSDGISYEQYF
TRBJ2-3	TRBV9	CASSAGTSKADTQYF
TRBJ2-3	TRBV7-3	CASSPAWGSGDTQYF
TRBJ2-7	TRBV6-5	CASSYSPLAGIGEQYF
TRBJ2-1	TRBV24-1	CATSDLLGQGDDEQFF
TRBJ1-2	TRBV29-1	CSVEFGNVDGYTF